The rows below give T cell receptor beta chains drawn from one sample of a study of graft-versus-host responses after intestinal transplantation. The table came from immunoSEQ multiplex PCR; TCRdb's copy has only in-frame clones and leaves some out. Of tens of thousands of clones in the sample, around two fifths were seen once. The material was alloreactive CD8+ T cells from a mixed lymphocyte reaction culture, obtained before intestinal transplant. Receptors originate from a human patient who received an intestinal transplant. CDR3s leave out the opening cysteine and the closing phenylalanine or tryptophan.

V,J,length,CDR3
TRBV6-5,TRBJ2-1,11,ASGDSGDNEQF
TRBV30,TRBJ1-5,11,AWSVGGGQPQH
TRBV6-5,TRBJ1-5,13,ASSFKQGAGQPQH
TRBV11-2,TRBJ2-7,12,ASSFGTFSYEQY
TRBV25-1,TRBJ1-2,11,ASSESAGYGYT
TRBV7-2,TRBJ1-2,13,ASSLSRTGIGGYT
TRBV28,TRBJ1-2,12,ASSLRQGAGGYT
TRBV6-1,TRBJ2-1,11,ASSVNLGGLQF
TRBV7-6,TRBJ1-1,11,ASRPGFLTEAF
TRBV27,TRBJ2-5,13,ASSPQGANQETQY
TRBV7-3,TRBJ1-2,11,ASSPNGQLGYT
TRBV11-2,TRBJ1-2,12,ASSLGYGVYGYT
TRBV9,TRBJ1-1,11,ASSVMGEAEAF
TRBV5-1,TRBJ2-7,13,ASSAGTGIPYEQY